This T cell receptor beta chain was sequenced in a study of blood T cell repertoires in COVID-19. The wider study: Samples of COVID-19 (acute and convalescent) were obtained from the United States, Italy and Spain.

Seattle cases were enrolled at active infection and followed longitudinally. Per the study methods: Nucleated cell number was recorded as an estimate derived from reference gene primer amplification. Method: immunoSEQ multiplex PCR; TCRdb's copy keeps in-frame clones and lacks some. That table gives V, J and clone size, and the DNA gave D and trimming. The sample has about 160,000 clones; about 87% are singletons. Trimming removed 5 bases from V and 1 base from J; junction bases left unmatched: 3. Germline CDR1 and CDR2: SNHLY and FYNNEI. The CDR3 has 15 residues. The chain uses TRBV2 and TRBJ2-3; 10 bases align to TRBD2. The material sequenced was peripheral blood. This clonotype was obtained from a woman aged 70-85 years with COVID-19, enrolled during active disease. The DNA for the CDR3 is TGTGCCAGCAGTACCGGGACTAGCGGCACAGATACGCAGTATTTT. Amino acid sequence: CASSTGTSGTDTQYF.